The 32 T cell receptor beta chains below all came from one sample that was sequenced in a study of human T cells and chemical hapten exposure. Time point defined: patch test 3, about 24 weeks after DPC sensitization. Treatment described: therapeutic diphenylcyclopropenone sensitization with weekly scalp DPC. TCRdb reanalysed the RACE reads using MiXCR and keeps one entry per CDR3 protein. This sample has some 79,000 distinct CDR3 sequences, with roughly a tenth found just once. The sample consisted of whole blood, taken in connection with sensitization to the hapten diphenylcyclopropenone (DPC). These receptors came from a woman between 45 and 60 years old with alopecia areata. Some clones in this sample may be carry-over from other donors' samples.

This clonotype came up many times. The CDR3 spells CSAREGNGYTF. CDR3 coding DNA: TGCAGTGCTAGAGAGGGTAATGGCTACACCTTC. The chain employs TRBV20-1 and TRBJ1-2; no clear D. V shed 0 bases and J shed 6 bases, with 5 bases lying between them. Germline loops: CDR1 DFQATT, CDR2 SNEGSKA (reference sequence). The CDR3 spans 11 residues.

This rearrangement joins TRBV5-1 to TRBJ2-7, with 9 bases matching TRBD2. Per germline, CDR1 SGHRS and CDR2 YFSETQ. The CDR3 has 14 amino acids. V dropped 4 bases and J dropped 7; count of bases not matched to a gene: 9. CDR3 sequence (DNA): TGCGCCAGCAGCGGGCGGGAGGGCCTTAGTGAGCAGTACTTC. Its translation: CASSGREGLSEQYF.

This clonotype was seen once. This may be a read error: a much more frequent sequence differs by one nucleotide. The CDR3 DNA is TGTGCCAGCAGTGCCGGGTCAGGGTTACTCGAGCAGTACTTC. This translates into CASSAGSGLLEQYF. The genes are TRBV27 and TRBJ2-7, with D possibly TRBD1 on 5 matching bases. V was cut by 5 bases and J by 6 bases, with 17 bases left in between. This CDR3 comprises 14 residues. The germline V gene has CDR1 MNHEY and CDR2 SMNVEV (reference sequence).

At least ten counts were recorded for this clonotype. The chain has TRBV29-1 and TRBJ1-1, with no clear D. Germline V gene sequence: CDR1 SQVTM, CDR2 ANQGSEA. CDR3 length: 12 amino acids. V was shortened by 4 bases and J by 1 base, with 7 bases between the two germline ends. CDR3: CSVVPPNTEAFF. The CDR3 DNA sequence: TGCAGCGTTGTCCCCCCGAACACTGAAGCTTTCTTT.

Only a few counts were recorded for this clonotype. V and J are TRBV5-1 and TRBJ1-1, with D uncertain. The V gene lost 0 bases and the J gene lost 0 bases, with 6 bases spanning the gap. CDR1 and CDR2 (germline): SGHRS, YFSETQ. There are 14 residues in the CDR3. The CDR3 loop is CASSLASMNTEAFF. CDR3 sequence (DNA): TGCGCCAGCAGCTTGGCCTCGATGAACACTGAAGCTTTCTTT.

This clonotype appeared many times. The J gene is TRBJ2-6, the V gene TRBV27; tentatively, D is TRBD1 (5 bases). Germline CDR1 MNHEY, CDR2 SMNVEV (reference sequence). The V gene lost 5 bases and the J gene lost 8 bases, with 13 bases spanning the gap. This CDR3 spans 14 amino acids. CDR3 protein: CASSPWVGPNVLTF. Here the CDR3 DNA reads TGTGCCAGCAGTCCATGGGTGGGGCCCAACGTCCTGACTTTC.

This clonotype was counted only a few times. The CDR3 loop is CASSLEDSQETQYF. The DNA for the CDR3 is TGCGCCAGCAGCTTGGAGGACAGCCAAGAGACCCAGTACTTC. V and J are TRBV5-1 and TRBJ2-5; tentative D call: TRBD1 (6 bases). Germline V gene data show CDR1 as SGHRS and CDR2 as YFSETQ. This CDR3 has 14 residues. Trimming shortened V by 0 bases and J by 1 base, and 7 bases separated the two germline ends.

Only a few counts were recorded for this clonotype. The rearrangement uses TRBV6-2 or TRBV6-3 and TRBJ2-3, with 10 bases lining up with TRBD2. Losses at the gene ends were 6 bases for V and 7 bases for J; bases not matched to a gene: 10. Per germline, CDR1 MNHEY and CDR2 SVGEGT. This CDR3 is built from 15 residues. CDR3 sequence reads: CASSPWTSGSNTQYF. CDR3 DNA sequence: TGTGCCAGCAGCCCCTGGACTAGCGGCTCAAATACGCAGTATTTT.

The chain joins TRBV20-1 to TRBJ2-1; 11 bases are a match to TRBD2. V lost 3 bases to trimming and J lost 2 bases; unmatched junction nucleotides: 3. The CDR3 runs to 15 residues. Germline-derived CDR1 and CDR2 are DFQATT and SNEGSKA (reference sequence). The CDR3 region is CSARPSGRTYNEQFF. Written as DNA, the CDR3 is TGCAGTGCTAGGCCTAGCGGGAGGACCTACAATGAGCAGTTCTTC.

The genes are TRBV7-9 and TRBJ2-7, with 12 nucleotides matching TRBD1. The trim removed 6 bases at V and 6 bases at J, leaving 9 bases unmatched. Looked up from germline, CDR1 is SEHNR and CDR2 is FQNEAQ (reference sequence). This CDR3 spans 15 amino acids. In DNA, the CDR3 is TGTGCCAGCAGTTATCCGGGACAGGGGGCATCCGAGCAGTACTTC. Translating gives CASSYPGQGASEQYF.

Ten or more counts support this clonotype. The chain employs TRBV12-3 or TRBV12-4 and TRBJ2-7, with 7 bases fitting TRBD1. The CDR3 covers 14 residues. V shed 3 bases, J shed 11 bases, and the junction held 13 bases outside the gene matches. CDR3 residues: CASSLGQSLRMEYF. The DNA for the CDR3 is TGTGCCAGCAGTTTGGGACAGTCCCTACGGATGGAGTACTTC.

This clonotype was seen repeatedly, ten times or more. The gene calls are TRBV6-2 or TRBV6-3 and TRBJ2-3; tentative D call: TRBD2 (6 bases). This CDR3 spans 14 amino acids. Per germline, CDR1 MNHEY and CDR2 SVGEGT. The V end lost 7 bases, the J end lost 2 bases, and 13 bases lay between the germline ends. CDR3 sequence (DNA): TGTGCCAGCAATGGGGGAGGTCCCACAGATACGCAGTATTTT. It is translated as CASNGGGPTDTQYF.

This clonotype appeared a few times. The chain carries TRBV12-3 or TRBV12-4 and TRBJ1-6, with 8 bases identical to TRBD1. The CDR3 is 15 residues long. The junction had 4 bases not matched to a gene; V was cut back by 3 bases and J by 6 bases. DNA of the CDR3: TGTGCCAGCAGTTTCGTGGGACAGGCTAATTCACCCCTCCACTTT. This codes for CASSFVGQANSPLHF.

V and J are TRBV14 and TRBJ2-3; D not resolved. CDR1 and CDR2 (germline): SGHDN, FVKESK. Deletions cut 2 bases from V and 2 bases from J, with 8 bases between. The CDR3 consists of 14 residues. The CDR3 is CASSQTLLTDTQYF. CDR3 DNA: TGTGCCAGCAGCCAAACGCTCCTCACAGATACGCAGTATTTT.

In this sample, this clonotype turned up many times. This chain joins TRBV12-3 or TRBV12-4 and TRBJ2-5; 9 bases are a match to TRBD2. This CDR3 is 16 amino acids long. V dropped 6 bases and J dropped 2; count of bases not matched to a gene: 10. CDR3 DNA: TGTGCCAGCAGACCCAATAGCGGGAGTAGACAAGAGACCCAGTACTTC. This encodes CASRPNSGSRQETQYF.

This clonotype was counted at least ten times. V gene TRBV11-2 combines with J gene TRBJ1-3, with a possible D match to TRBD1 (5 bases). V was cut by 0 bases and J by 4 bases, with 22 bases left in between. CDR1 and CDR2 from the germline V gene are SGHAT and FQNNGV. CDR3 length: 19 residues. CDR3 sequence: CASSLDPLGPTATGNTIYF. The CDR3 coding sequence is TGTGCCAGCAGCTTAGATCCCCTAGGACCGACAGCGACGGGAAACACCATATATTTT.

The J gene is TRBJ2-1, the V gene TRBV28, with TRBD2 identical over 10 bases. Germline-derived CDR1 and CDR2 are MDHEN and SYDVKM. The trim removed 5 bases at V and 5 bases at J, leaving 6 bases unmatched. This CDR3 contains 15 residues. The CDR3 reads CASSPWTSGNNEQFF. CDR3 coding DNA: TGTGCCAGCAGTCCCTGGACTAGCGGAAACAATGAGCAGTTCTTC.

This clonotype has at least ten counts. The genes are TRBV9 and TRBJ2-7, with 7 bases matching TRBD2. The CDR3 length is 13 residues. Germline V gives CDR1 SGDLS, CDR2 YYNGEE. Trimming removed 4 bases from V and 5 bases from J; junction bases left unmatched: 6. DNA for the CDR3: TGTGCCAGCAGCTGGAGACTAGCTGACGAGCAGTACTTC. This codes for CASSWRLADEQYF. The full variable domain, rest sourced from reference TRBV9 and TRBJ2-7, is DSGVTQTPKHLITATGQRVTLRCSPRSGDLSVYWYQQSLDQGLQFLIQYYNGEERAKGNILERFSAQQFPDLHSELNLSSLELGDSALYFCASSWRLADEQYFGPGTRLTVT.

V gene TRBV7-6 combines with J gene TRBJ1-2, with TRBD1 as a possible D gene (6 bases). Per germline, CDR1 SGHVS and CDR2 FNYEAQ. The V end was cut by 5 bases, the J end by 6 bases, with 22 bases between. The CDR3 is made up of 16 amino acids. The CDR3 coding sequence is TGTGCCAGCAGCGGAAGGGTAGGCGGGACACCTGATGGCTACACCTTC. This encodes CASSGRVGGTPDGYTF.

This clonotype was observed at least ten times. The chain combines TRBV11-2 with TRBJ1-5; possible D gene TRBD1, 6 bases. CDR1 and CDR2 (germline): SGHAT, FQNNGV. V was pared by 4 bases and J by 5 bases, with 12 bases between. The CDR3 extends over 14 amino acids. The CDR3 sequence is CASSSPTGYQPQHF. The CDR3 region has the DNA TGTGCCAGCAGCTCCCCGACAGGATATCAGCCCCAGCATTTT.

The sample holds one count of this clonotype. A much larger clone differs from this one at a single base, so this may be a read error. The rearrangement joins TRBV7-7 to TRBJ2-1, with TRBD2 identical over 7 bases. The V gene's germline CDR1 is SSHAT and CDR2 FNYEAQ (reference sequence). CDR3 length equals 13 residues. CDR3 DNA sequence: TGTGCTAGCAGCCCCCAGCGGGACGGGGTGCAGTTCTTC. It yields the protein CASSPQRDGVQFF.

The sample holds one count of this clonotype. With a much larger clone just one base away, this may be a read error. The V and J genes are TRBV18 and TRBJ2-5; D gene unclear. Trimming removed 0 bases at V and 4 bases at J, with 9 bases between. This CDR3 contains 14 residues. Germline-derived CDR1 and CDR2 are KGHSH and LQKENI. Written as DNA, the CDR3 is TGTGCCAGCTCACCACCTGGGCAGCGAGAGACCCAGTACTTC. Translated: CASSPPGQRETQYF.

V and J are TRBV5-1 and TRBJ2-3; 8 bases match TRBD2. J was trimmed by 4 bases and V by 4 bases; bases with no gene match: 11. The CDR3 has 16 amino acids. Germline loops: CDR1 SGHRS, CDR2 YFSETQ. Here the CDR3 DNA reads TGCGCCAGCAGCCCTGGAAGTAGCGGGACCGCAGATACGCAGTATTTT. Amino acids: CASSPGSSGTADTQYF.

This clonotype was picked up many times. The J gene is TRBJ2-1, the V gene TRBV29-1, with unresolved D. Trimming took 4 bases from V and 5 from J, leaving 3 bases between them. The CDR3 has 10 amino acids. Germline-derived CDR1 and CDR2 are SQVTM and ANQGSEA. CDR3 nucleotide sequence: TGCAGCGTTGGAGACAATGAGCAGTTCTTC. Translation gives CSVGDNEQFF.

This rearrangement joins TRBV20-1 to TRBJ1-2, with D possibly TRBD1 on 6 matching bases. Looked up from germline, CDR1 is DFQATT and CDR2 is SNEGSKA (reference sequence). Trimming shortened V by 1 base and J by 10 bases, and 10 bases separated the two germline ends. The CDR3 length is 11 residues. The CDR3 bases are TGCAGTGCTAGAGTTCAGGGGTTCTACACCTTC. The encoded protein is CSARVQGFYTF.

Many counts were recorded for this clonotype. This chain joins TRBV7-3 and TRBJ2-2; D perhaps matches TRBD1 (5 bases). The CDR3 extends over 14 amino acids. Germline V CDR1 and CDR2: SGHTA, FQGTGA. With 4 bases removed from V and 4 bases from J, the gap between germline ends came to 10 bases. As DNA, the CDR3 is TGTGCCAGCAGCTCCTTTCAGGGCACCGGGGAGCTGTTTTTT. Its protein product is CASSSFQGTGELFF. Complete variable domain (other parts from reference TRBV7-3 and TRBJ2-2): GAGVSQTPSNKVTEKGKYVELRCDPISGHTALYWYRQSLGQGPEFLIYFQGTGAADDSGLPNDRFFAVRPEGSVSTLKIQRTERGDSAVYLCASSSFQGTGELFFGEGSRLTVL.

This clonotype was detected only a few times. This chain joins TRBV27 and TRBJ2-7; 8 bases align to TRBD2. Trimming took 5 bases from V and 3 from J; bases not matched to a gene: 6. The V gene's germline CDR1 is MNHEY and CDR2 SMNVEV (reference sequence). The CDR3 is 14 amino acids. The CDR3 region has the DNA TGTGCCAGCAGTCCTTTAGCGGGAATCTACGAGCAGTACTTC. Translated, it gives CASSPLAGIYEQYF.

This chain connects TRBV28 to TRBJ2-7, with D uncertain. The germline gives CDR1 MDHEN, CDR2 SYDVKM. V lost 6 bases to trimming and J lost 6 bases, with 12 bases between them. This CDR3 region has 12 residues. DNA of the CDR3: TGTGCCAGCAGCTCTCCGCTCTCCGAGCAGTACTTC. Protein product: CASSSPLSEQYF.

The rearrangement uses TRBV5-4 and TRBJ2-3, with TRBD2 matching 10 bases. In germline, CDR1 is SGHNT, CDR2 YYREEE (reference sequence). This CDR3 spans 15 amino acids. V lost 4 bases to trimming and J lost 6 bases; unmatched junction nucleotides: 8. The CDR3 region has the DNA TGTGCCAGCAGCCCGGCAGGGACTAGCGCCGATACGCAGTATTTT. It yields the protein CASSPAGTSADTQYF. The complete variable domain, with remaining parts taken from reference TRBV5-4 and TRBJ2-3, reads ETGVTQSPTHLIKTRGQQVTLRCSSQSGHNTVSWYQQALGQGPQFIFQYYREEENGRGNFPPRFSGLQFPNYSSELNVNALELDDSALYLCASSPAGTSADTQYFGPGTRLTVL.

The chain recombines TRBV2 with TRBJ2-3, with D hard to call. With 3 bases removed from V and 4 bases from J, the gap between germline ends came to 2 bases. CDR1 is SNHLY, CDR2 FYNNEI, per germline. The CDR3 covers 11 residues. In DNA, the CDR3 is TGTGCCAGCAGTGAGTCAGATACGCAGTATTTT. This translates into CASSESDTQYF.

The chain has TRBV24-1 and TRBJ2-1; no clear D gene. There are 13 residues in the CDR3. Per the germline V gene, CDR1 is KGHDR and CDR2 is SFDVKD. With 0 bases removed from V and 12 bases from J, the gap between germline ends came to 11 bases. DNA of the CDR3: TGTGCCACCAGTGATTTGGAGGCAAGAGGGCAGTTCTTC. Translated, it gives CATSDLEARGQFF.

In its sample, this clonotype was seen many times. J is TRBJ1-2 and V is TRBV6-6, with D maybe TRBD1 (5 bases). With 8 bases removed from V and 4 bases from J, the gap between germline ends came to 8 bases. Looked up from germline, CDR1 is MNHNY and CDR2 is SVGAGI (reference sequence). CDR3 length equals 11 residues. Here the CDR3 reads CASGGGYGYTF. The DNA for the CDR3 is TGTGCCAGCGGGGGGGGCTATGGCTACACCTTC.